Below are 18 T cell receptor beta chains sequenced from a single sample in a study of blood T cell repertoires in COVID-19. Clones were sequenced by immunoSEQ multiplex PCR, and TCRdb holds only the in-frame ones, with some missing. The sample lists around 420,000 clones, over 75% occurring once. Source material: PBMCs or T cells enriched from blood (not recorded which). These receptors originate from a woman aged 40-49 years with acute COVID-19.

CDR3 residues: CASSQDRRGLYYGYTF. The CDR3 DNA reads as TGTGCCAGCAGCCAAGATCGGCGGGGACTTTACTATGGCTACACCTTC. This chain uses TRBV3-1 (or the pseudogene TRBV3-2) with TRBJ1-2; D is perhaps TRBD1 (5 bases). With 0 bases removed from V and 3 bases from J, the gap between germline ends came to 14 bases. CDR3 length equals 16 residues. Germline lookup yields CDR1 LGHDT and CDR2 YNNKEL (reference sequence).

V usage is TRBV11-3 and J usage is TRBJ2-7, with 7 bases lining up with TRBD1. This CDR3 is built from 13 residues. The germline gives CDR1 SGHNT, CDR2 YENEEA. Germline trimming cut 5 bases from V and 3 bases from J; bases unmatched to any gene: 4. The CDR3 here is CASSKRQGYEQYF. In DNA form, the CDR3 reads TGTGCCAGCAGCAAAAGACAGGGCTACGAGCAGTACTTC.

The chain carries TRBV5-1 and TRBJ2-1; 8 positions match TRBD2. This CDR3 region has 13 residues. With 0 bases clipped from V and 15 bases from J, the junction kept 8 bases outside the gene matches. Looked up from germline, CDR1 is SGHRS and CDR2 is YFSETQ. In nucleotides, the CDR3 is TGCGCCAGCAGCTTGGCCCCTTCAGCGGGGGCGTTCTTC. It yields the protein CASSLAPSAGAFF.

The V and J genes are TRBV3-1 (or the pseudogene TRBV3-2) and TRBJ2-7; D possibly corresponds to TRBD2 (6 bases). This CDR3 is built from 14 residues. Germline V gene data show CDR1 as LGHDT and CDR2 as YNNKEL (reference sequence). V dropped 1 base and J dropped 4 bases, with 11 bases sitting between them. The CDR3 sequence: CASSQGPGRYEQYF. The CDR3 DNA is TGTGCCAGCAGCCAAGGCCCAGGGAGGTACGAGCAGTACTTC.

This chain joins TRBV6-5 and TRBJ1-2, with D possibly TRBD1 on 6 matching bases. From germline, CDR1 is MNHEY and CDR2 SVGAGI. With 2 bases removed from V and 6 bases from J, the gap between germline ends came to 13 bases. This CDR3 spans 14 amino acids. CDR3 loop: CASSYAGTQDGYTF. The CDR3 coding sequence is TGTGCCAGCAGTTACGCAGGGACACAGGATGGCTACACCTTC.

The chain recombines TRBV2 with TRBJ1-3; no clear D gene. CDR3 length equals 11 residues. Germline V gene data show CDR1 as SNHLY and CDR2 as FYNNEI. V dropped 7 bases and J dropped 3 bases, with 4 bases sitting between them. The CDR3 DNA reads TGTGCCAGCACGGGTGGAAACACCATATATTTT. Translation: CASTGGNTIYF.

The chain carries TRBV21-1 and TRBJ1-2; the table's D gene call, TRBD1, was not cross checked with the DNA. TRBV21-1 is a known pseudogene. This CDR3 region has 16 residues. CDR3 nucleotide sequence: TGTGCCAGCAACTCGGGACAGGGTCCCCTTAACTATGGCTACACCTTC. Protein sequence: CASNSGQGPLNYGYTF.

The gene calls are TRBV7-9 and TRBJ1-3, with D tentatively TRBD1 (5 bases). V shed 0 bases and J shed 3 bases, with 9 bases lying between them. Germline V gives CDR1 SEHNR, CDR2 FQNEAQ (reference sequence). This CDR3 region has 15 residues. For the CDR3, the DNA is TGTGCCAGCAGCTTAGCGCGCAGGGATGGAAACACCATATATTTT. Protein sequence: CASSLARRDGNTIYF.

This clone is medium-sized (0.01 to 0.1%) within its sample. J is TRBJ2-7 and V is TRBV7-9; D possibly corresponds to TRBD2 (6 bases). V lost 6 bases to trimming and J lost 4 bases, with 25 bases between them. The CDR3 runs 17 residues. CDR1 is SEHNR, CDR2 FQNEAQ, per germline (reference sequence). Here the CDR3 reads CASSPTLTSTRRYEQYF. The CDR3, as DNA: TGTGCCAGCAGTCCAACCCTAACCTCGACTAGACGATACGAGCAGTACTTC.

This clone turned up a few times. The V gene is TRBV2, the J gene TRBJ1-2, with unresolved D. CDR3 length: 12 amino acids. V was pared by 11 bases and J by 8 bases, with 18 bases between. Germline CDR1 and CDR2: SNHLY and FYNNEI. This chain's CDR3 is CAAAGPENGYTF. The CDR3 DNA reads as TGTGCCGCCGCGGGCCCCGAAAACGGCTACACCTTC.

This sequence joins TRBV28 and TRBJ2-7; D uncertain. The CDR3 covers 13 residues. Germline V lookup: CDR1 MDHEN, CDR2 SYDVKM. Trimming removed 5 bases from V and 7 bases from J, with 15 bases in between. CDR3 region: CASSRVSPGEQYF. CDR3 DNA: TGTGCCAGCAGTCGGGTCTCTCCTGGGGAGCAGTACTTC.

The chain joins TRBV4-1 to TRBJ2-6, with 8 positions matching TRBD1. The CDR3 spans 18 residues. The J segment lost 0 bases and the V segment lost 4 bases, leaving 8 bases of the junction unmatched. CDR1 is MGHRA and CDR2 is YSYEKL in the germline V gene. The CDR3 spells CASSPGYQGASGANVLTF. Here the CDR3 DNA reads TGCGCCAGCAGCCCGGGGTACCAGGGGGCCTCTGGGGCCAACGTCCTGACTTTC.

The DNA of the CDR3 is TGTGCCAGCAGTTACTCTTCAGGGGGCGAGCAGCCCCAGCATTTT. It is translated as CASSYSSGGEQPQHF. V gene TRBV6-5 combines with J gene TRBJ1-5; 8 nucleotides agree with TRBD1. The CDR3 loop spans 15 amino acids. Germline loops: CDR1 MNHEY, CDR2 SVGAGI. Losses at the gene ends were 0 bases for V and 7 bases for J; bases not matched to a gene: 5.

CDR3 bases: TGTGCCAGCAGCTTAATTTGGGACAGGGGGCGAAAAGCTTTCTTT. Encoded protein: CASSLIWDRGRKAFF. The chain has TRBV7-2 and TRBJ1-1; 12 bases line up with TRBD1. The length of the CDR3 is 15 residues. Trimming at V came to 2 bases and at J to 9 bases, leaving 7 bases not matched to a gene. Germline V gene sequence: CDR1 SGHTA, CDR2 FQGNSA.

The V and J genes are TRBV5-4 and TRBJ1-2, with a weak D call TRBD1 (6 bases). Germline V gives CDR1 SGHNT, CDR2 YYREEE (reference sequence). This CDR3 region has 15 residues. Trimming removed 5 bases at V and 0 bases at J, with 14 bases between. CDR3 amino acids: CASSYPPGANYGYTF. CDR3 in DNA: TGTGCCAGCAGTTACCCCCCAGGGGCTAACTATGGCTACACCTTC.

The V gene is TRBV18, the J gene TRBJ1-1, with 7 nucleotides matching TRBD1. The CDR3 extends over 13 amino acids. Germline CDR1 KGHSH, CDR2 LQKENI. V lost 4 bases, J lost 3 bases, and 2 bases stayed unmatched. The CDR3, as DNA: TGTGCCAGCTCACGACAGGGATACACTGAAGCTTTCTTT. Encoded protein: CASSRQGYTEAFF.

The chain has TRBV13 and TRBJ2-1, with D possibly TRBD2 on 6 matching bases. Germline V lookup: CDR1 PRHDT, CDR2 FYEKMQ (reference sequence). The CDR3 contains 13 residues. The ends were cut back, 4 bases at V and 5 bases at J, with 9 bases in the middle. The CDR3 region has the DNA TGTGCCAGCAGCTCGCTAGCGAACAATGAGCAGTTCTTC. Amino acids: CASSSLANNEQFF.

Here the CDR3 reads CASSQVPGLAEFGELFF. The CDR3 region has the DNA TGTGCCAGCAGCCAAGTTCCGGGACTAGCGGAATTCGGGGAGCTGTTTTTT. This sequence joins TRBV4-2 and TRBJ2-2, with 11 bases fitting TRBD2. Per germline, CDR1 LGHNA and CDR2 YNFKEQ. The CDR3 is 17 amino acids. After removal of 1 base from V and 7 bases from J, the junction contained 8 bases not matched to a gene.